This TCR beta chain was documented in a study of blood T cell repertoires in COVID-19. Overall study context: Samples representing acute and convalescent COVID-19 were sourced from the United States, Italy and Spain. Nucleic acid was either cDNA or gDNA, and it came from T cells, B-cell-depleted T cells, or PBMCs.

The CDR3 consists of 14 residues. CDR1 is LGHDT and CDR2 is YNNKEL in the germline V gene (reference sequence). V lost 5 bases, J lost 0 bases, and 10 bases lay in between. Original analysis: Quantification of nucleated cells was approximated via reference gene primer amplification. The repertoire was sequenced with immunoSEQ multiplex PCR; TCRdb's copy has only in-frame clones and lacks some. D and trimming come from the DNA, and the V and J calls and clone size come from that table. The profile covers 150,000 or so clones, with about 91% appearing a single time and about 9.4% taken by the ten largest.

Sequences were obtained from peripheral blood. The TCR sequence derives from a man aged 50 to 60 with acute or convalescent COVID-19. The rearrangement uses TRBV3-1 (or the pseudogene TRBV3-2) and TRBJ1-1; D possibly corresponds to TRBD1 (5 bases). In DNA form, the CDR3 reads TGTGCCAGCAGCTCGGGACTCCTGAACACTGAAGCTTTCTTT. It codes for CASSSGLLNTEAFF.